These 25 T cell receptor beta chains came from one sample sequenced in a study of memory CD4+ T cells and cytomegalovirus serostatus. Only in-frame clones appear in the TCRdb table, and some are missing; sequencing was by immunoSEQ multiplex PCR. The profile covers about 100,000 clones, with roughly 80% appearing a single time and about 4% taken by the ten largest. Single viable CD3+CD4+CD8-CD45RO+ cells were sorted as the memory CD4+ T cells. Input material: memory CD4+ T cells from blood. Receptors originate from an adult in good health and CMV-seropositive.

This clone appeared a few times. The chain has TRBV2 and TRBJ1-1; D unclear. The V end was cut by 7 bases, the J end by 11 bases, with 14 bases between. The CDR3 totals 11 residues. In germline, CDR1 is SNHLY, CDR2 FYNNEI. The CDR3 region has the DNA TGTGCCAGCAAAAGGGAAACTAGGGCTTTCTTT. It yields the protein CASKRETRAFF.

The chain links TRBV5-1 to TRBJ2-1, with TRBD2 matching 13 bases. The CDR3 spans 20 residues. Germline trimming cut 3 bases from V and 4 bases from J; bases unmatched to any gene: 16. CDR1 is SGHRS and CDR2 is YFSETQ in the germline V gene. The CDR3 loop reads CASSSDRTSGRLGRYNEQFF. The CDR3, as DNA: TGCGCCAGCAGCTCTGATCGGACTAGCGGGAGACTGGGTAGGTACAATGAGCAGTTCTTC.

The chain is built from TRBV4-3 and TRBJ2-6, with a tentative D call TRBD1 (6 bases). The CDR3 is 16 residues long. V gave up 4 bases and J gave up 2 bases, with 12 bases separating them. CDR1 and CDR2 from the germline V gene are LGHNA and YSLEER. The CDR3 reads CASSPNSGAGANVLTF. DNA for the CDR3: TGCGCCAGCAGCCCGAATTCAGGGGCTGGGGCCAACGTCCTGACTTTC.

V gene TRBV9 combines with J gene TRBJ2-3; 9 positions match TRBD2. This CDR3 is 16 amino acids long. The V gene's germline CDR1 is SGDLS and CDR2 YYNGEE. V lost 0 bases to trimming and J lost 6 bases; unmatched junction nucleotides: 8. This CDR3 reads CASSVGGGLAADTQYF. In nucleotides, the CDR3 is TGTGCCAGCAGCGTAGGTGGGGGACTAGCCGCGGATACGCAGTATTTT.

J is TRBJ2-1 and V is TRBV5-1; TRBD2 aligns across 9 bases. Germline lookup yields CDR1 SGHRS and CDR2 YFSETQ. Trimming took 2 bases from V and 5 from J; bases not matched to a gene: 8. The CDR3 loop spans 16 amino acids. CDR3: CASSFRGGREDNEQFF. Here the CDR3 DNA reads TGCGCCAGCAGCTTTCGAGGCGGGAGGGAAGACAATGAGCAGTTCTTC.

The V and J genes are TRBV5-1 and TRBJ2-3; TRBD1 matches at 9 bases. Germline V lookup: CDR1 SGHRS, CDR2 YFSETQ. The CDR3 has 15 residues. The trim removed 4 bases at V and 9 bases at J, leaving 12 bases unmatched. The CDR3 region has the DNA TGCGCCAGCAGCACGGGACAGGGTAGACAGGGCACGCAGTATTTT. Translated: CASSTGQGRQGTQYF.

The J gene is TRBJ1-2, the V gene TRBV5-1; possible D gene TRBD1, 5 bases. The CDR3 totals 14 residues. The germline V gene encodes CDR1 SGHRS and CDR2 YFSETQ. V was cut by 2 bases and J by 2 bases, with 10 bases left in between. In DNA, the CDR3 is TGCGCCAGCAGCTTTACGACAGCGAACTATGGCTACACCTTC. It translates to CASSFTTANYGYTF.

This CDR3 is CAWSVQVGYEQYF. The CDR3 DNA is TGTGCCTGGAGTGTCCAGGTAGGGTACGAGCAGTACTTC. This sequence joins TRBV30 and TRBJ2-7; D is undetermined. V was trimmed by 0 bases and J by 4 bases, leaving 10 bases between them. The germline CDR1 and CDR2 sequences are GTSNPN and SVGIG (reference sequence). The CDR3 length is 13 residues.

This chain uses TRBV18 with TRBJ2-2; D unresolved. The germline CDR1 and CDR2 sequences are KGHSH and LQKENI. The ends were cut back, 4 bases at V and 4 bases at J, with 7 bases in the middle. The length of the CDR3 is 13 residues. The CDR3 bases are TGTGCCAGCTCACTACTTACCACCGGGGAGCTGTTTTTT. Translated, it gives CASSLLTTGELFF.

V and J are TRBV28 and TRBJ2-3, with TRBD2 matching 8 bases. The V and J ends lost 5 bases and 4 bases, in that order; junction bases with no gene match: 2. This CDR3 spans 13 amino acids. Per germline, CDR1 MDHEN and CDR2 SYDVKM. Written as DNA, the CDR3 is TGTGCCAGCAGTCCGGGAGGGTCAGATACGCAGTATTTT. Translated, it gives CASSPGGSDTQYF. Complete variable domain (other parts from reference TRBV28 and TRBJ2-3): DVKVTQSSRYLVKRTGEKVFLECVQDMDHENMFWYRQDPGLGLRLIYFSYDVKMKEKGDIPEGYSVSREKKERFSLILESASTNQTSMYLCASSPGGSDTQYFGPGTRLTVL.

About this clone itself: Sequence at one end of the junction differs from germline and may be a read error. The V and J genes are TRBV4-1 and TRBJ1-2; D not resolved. The CDR3 runs 14 residues. Germline V gene sequence: CDR1 MGHRA, CDR2 YSYEKL. The CDR3 DNA reads TGCGTCAGCAGCCGACGGGCCGATAACTATGGCTACACCTTC. Amino acids: CVSSRRADNYGYTF.

This chain connects TRBV5-5 to TRBJ2-3, with D perhaps matching TRBD1 or TRBD2 (5 bases each). Trimming shortened V by 2 bases and J by 1 base, and 23 bases separated the two germline ends. Germline CDR1 SGHKS, CDR2 YYEKEE (reference sequence). The CDR3 is made up of 19 amino acids. The CDR3 DNA follows: TGTGCCAGCAGCTTTCAGGGAAGGAGTCTAGCAAGAGGCACAGATACGCAGTATTTT. Translated: CASSFQGRSLARGTDTQYF.

The CDR3 DNA reads as TGCGCCAGCAGCTATGGACAGGGTGGGGAGACCCAGTACTTC. Its protein is CASSYGQGGETQYF. This sequence joins TRBV5-1 and TRBJ2-5; 8 nucleotides line up with TRBD1. Unmatched junction bases numbered 6, after V lost 3 bases and J lost 5 bases. Germline values: CDR1 SGHRS, CDR2 YFSETQ. The CDR3 spans 14 residues.

V and J are TRBV28 and TRBJ1-2, with D uncertain. This CDR3 region has 11 residues. Germline-derived CDR1 and CDR2 are MDHEN and SYDVKM. The ends were cut back, 10 bases at V and 4 bases at J, with 10 bases in the middle. The CDR3 nucleotides are TGTGCCATCTCAGGAAGCTATGGCTACACCTTC. This sequence encodes CAISGSYGYTF.

This chain uses TRBV11-2 with TRBJ2-5; 9 bases are a match to TRBD2. The CDR3 is made up of 15 amino acids. Germline CDR1 reads SGHAT; CDR2 reads FQNNGV. The V segment lost 5 bases and the J segment 7 bases; nucleotides outside the gene matches: 11. As DNA, the CDR3 is TGTGCCAGCAGCAAGGGGGGGACTAGCTCGGGGACCCAGTACTTC. Its protein is CASSKGGTSSGTQYF.

This rearrangement joins TRBV4-3 to TRBJ2-1, with TRBD2 matching 10 bases. The J segment lost 0 bases and the V segment lost 1 base, leaving 3 bases of the junction unmatched. The germline V gene has CDR1 LGHNA and CDR2 YSLEER. There are 17 residues in the CDR3. CDR3 DNA: TGCGCCAGCAGCCAAGCCCCTAGCGGGAGCTCCTACAATGAGCAGTTCTTC. It specifies CASSQAPSGSSYNEQFF.

This chain uses TRBV7-6 with TRBJ2-7; 10 nucleotides agree with TRBD1. CDR3 size: 15 residues. From germline, CDR1 is SGHVS and CDR2 FNYEAQ. The ends lost 3 bases at V and 3 bases at J; junction bases unmatched: 5. The CDR3 DNA sequence: TGTGCCAGCAGCTTTTCCCGGACAGGGGGCTACGAGCAGTACTTC. It translates to CASSFSRTGGYEQYF.

V and J are TRBV5-8 and TRBJ2-5, with a weak D call TRBD1 (6 bases). Trimming stripped 0 bases from V and 5 bases from J, with 14 bases between. Looked up from germline, CDR1 is SGHTS and CDR2 is YDEGEE. CDR3 length: 15 amino acids. CDR3 coding DNA: TGTGCCAGCAGCTTGGCCGACAGGTGGGGGGAGACCCAGTACTTC. This sequence encodes CASSLADRWGETQYF.

The chain joins TRBV2 to TRBJ2-1; D is possibly TRBD1 or TRBD2 (5 bases each). Germline CDR1 SNHLY, CDR2 FYNNEI. This CDR3 contains 16 residues. The V and J ends lost 5 bases and 0 bases respectively, with 14 bases between them. CDR3 protein: CASSSGRVSSYNEQFF. The CDR3 DNA reads TGTGCCAGCAGTTCGGGGCGAGTGAGCTCCTACAATGAGCAGTTCTTC.

The genes are TRBV5-1 and TRBJ1-4; no reliable D call. The germline V gene encodes CDR1 SGHRS and CDR2 YFSETQ. The CDR3 has 13 residues. V gave up 4 bases and J gave up 7 bases, with 11 bases separating them. The CDR3 DNA follows: TGCGCCAGCAGCGCCCTCGCCGGTGAAAAACTGTTTTTT. It is translated as CASSALAGEKLFF.

This chain joins TRBV28 and TRBJ2-7, with 9 bases matching TRBD1. J was trimmed by 6 bases and V by 6 bases; bases with no gene match: 12. The CDR3 contains 15 residues. Germline assignment: CDR1 MDHEN and CDR2 SYDVKM. The CDR3 is CASSTSQGAPLEQYF. CDR3 nucleotides: TGTGCCAGCAGCACCTCACAGGGGGCCCCCCTCGAGCAGTACTTC.

This clone was observed a single time. The rearrangement links TRBV7-9 to TRBJ2-2; 8 nucleotides match TRBD2. Germline CDR1 SEHNR, CDR2 FQNEAQ (reference sequence). J gave up 4 bases and V 1 base, and 5 bases lay outside the gene matches. The CDR3 has 16 amino acids. CDR3 sequence: CASSLVSGTSTGELFF. As DNA, the CDR3 is TGTGCCAGCAGCTTAGTGTCCGGGACTAGCACCGGGGAGCTGTTTTTT.

The chain combines TRBV2 with TRBJ2-7; 12 bases line up with TRBD2. V shed 10 bases, J shed 5 bases, and the junction held 6 bases outside the gene matches. The germline gives CDR1 SNHLY, CDR2 FYNNEI. The CDR3 totals 13 residues. The CDR3 protein is CAIRTSGNNEQYF. The CDR3 bases are TGTGCCATCCGGACTAGCGGGAACAACGAGCAGTACTTC.

The chain uses TRBV12-5 and TRBJ1-5; TRBD1 is a possible D gene (5 bases). This CDR3 spans 13 amino acids. V lost 7 bases, J lost 2 bases, and 9 bases lay in between. CDR1 is LGHNT, CDR2 FRNRAP, per germline. CDR3 residues: CASALTGNQPQHF. DNA for the CDR3: TGTGCTAGTGCTCTGACAGGCAATCAGCCCCAGCATTTT.

The chain employs TRBV28 and TRBJ2-1, with D perhaps TRBD2 (7 bases). CDR1 is MDHEN, CDR2 SYDVKM, per germline. The CDR3 runs 15 residues. V lost 7 bases, J lost 2 bases, and 15 bases lay in between. Here the CDR3 reads CASTRGGAAYNEQFF. DNA for the CDR3: TGTGCCAGCACACGAGGGGGGGCAGCCTACAATGAGCAGTTCTTC.